This T cell receptor (beta chain) was profiled in a study of response to subunit inactivated influenza vaccine. General study points: With each seasonal influenza vaccination, the authors suggested, few new T cells are recruited.

Germline values: CDR1 SQVTM, CDR2 ANQGSEA. This CDR3 comprises 14 residues. Trimming removed 6 bases at V and 4 bases at J, with 15 bases between. With regard to this clonotype: The target antigen is unknown.

TCRdb processed the RT-PCR reads anew with MiXCR; each CDR3 protein has one entry. The sample has 400,000 to 650,000 distinct CDR3 sequences; about 7.2% are singletons. The chain recombines TRBV29-1 with TRBJ2-2, with D possibly TRBD1 on 5 matching bases. The TCR originated in a man aged 50 to 75 who received an inactivated influenza vaccine. The material sequenced was PBMCs from blood, taken less than 30 months after vaccination. CDR3 sequence reads: CSVEKGQGTGELFF. The CDR3 DNA sequence: TGCAGCGTCGAGAAGGGTCAGGGCACCGGGGAGCTGTTTTTT.